The clone carrying this T cell receptor (beta chain) was seen a few times. Antigen specificity is unknown. The data were taken from a study of response to subunit inactivated influenza vaccine. The CDR3 has 19 residues. The V gene's germline CDR1 is MNHEY and CDR2 SVGAGI. Trimming removed 0 bases at V and 2 bases at J, with 22 bases between. Regarding the study as a whole: Seasonal influenza vaccination, on each occasion, was suggested by the authors to recruit few new T cells.

TCRdb redid the calling of the RT-PCR reads with MiXCR, one entry per CDR3 protein. The sample holds 280,000 or so distinct CDR3 sequences, just over 20% seen once. The gene calls are TRBV6-5 and TRBJ1-2; D gene uncertain. This sequence originates from a man aged 50 to 75 who received an inactivated influenza vaccine. Source: PBMCs from blood, taken 21 months after vaccination. The CDR3 sequence: CASSYSLVAPESSNYGYTF. As DNA, the CDR3 is TGTGCCAGCAGTTACTCGCTGGTGGCACCTGAATCGTCCAACTATGGCTACACCTTC.